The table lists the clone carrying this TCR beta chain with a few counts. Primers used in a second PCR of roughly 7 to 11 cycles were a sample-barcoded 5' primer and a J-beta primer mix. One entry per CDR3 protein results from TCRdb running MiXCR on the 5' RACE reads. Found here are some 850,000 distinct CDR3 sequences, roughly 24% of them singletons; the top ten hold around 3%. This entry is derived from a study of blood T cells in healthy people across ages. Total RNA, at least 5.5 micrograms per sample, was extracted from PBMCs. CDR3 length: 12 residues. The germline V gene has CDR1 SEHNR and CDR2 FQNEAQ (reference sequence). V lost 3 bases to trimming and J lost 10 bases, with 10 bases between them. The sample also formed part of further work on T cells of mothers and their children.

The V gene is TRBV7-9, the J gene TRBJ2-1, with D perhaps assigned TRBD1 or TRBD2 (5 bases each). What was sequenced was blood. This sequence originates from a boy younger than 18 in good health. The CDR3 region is CASSFEGSEQFF. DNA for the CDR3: TGTGCCAGCAGCTTTGAGGGGTCCGAGCAGTTCTTC.